What follows are 14 T cell receptor beta chains derived from one specimen sequenced in a study of CXCR3-negative and CXCR3-positive naive CD8 T cells. Study-wide results and caveats: Greater hydrophobicity was found in TRB CDR3s of CXCR3-positive naive cells than of CXCR3-negative naive cells.

For these TCRs, the target antigens are not known. Through 5' RACE with UMI labels, the TRB cDNA libraries were prepared. TCRdb reprocessed the 5' RACE reads and reports one entry per CDR3 protein, with no DNA. The sample totals 50,000 to 65,000 distinct CDR3 sequences. The sample consisted of naive CXCR3+ CD8+ T cells from blood. Noted subset: CD45RO-CCR7+CD27+CD95- naive CD8+ T cells expressing CXCR3 (TNR3+). The receptors shown here come from a human donor in good health. Some clones in this sample may be carry-over from other donors' samples.

The chain recombines TRBV12-3 or TRBV12-4 with TRBJ2-7. This CDR3 comprises 14 residues. This CDR3 is CASSFQASSYEQYF.

The chain couples TRBV28 to TRBJ2-1; TCRdb designates TRBD2, a call that cannot be tested without DNA. CDR1 is MDHEN and CDR2 is SYDVKM in the germline V gene. There are 15 residues in the CDR3. The CDR3 region is CASSLTISRWNEQFF.

The V and J genes are TRBV4-3 and TRBJ2-3. There are 14 residues in the CDR3. Germline V gene lookup returns CDR1 LGHNA and CDR2 YSLEER. Here the CDR3 reads CASSQDQSTDTQYF.

The J gene is TRBJ2-7, the V gene TRBV20-1; TCRdb's D gene call, TRBD2, goes unchecked for lack of DNA. Germline V gives CDR1 DFQATT, CDR2 SNEGSKA (reference sequence). The CDR3 spans 12 residues. CDR3 region: CSAPGLAYEQYF.

The chain joins TRBV6-6 to TRBJ2-5; the D gene TCRdb calls, TRBD2, cannot be checked with no DNA. The germline gives CDR1 MNHNY, CDR2 SVGAGI (reference sequence). This CDR3 is built from 15 residues. CDR3 amino acids: CASSTLAGGLETQYF.

The chain recombines TRBV7-9 with TRBJ2-2; TCRdb's D call of TRBD2 is untestable without DNA. The CDR3 loop spans 15 amino acids. Germline CDR1 reads SEHNR; CDR2 reads FQNEAQ (reference sequence). The CDR3 sequence: CASSLGLGARGELFF.

This chain uses TRBV7-2 with TRBJ2-3; the TCRdb D gene call, TRBD2, has no DNA to confirm it. The CDR3 has 16 residues. Germline V lookup: CDR1 SGHTA, CDR2 FQGNSA. The CDR3 reads CASSFIVREGTDTQYF.

The V gene is TRBV4-3, the J gene TRBJ1-6. Germline CDR1 and CDR2: LGHNA and YSLEER. The CDR3 is 16 residues long. CDR3 residues: CASSQEVGRLNSPLHF.

This chain connects TRBV15 to TRBJ1-6; TCRdb proposes TRBD1, but this gene call is untestable without DNA. Germline V lookup: CDR1 LNHNV, CDR2 YYDKDF (reference sequence). The CDR3 runs 16 residues. CDR3 protein: CATSPRDRAGNSPLHF.

This rearrangement joins TRBV28 to TRBJ2-3. CDR3 length equals 15 residues. Germline CDR1 MDHEN, CDR2 SYDVKM. The CDR3 protein is CASSHRHSEPDTQYF.

The chain is built from TRBV19 and TRBJ2-5; TCRdb proposes TRBD1, but this gene call is untestable without DNA. This CDR3 is built from 15 residues. CDR1 and CDR2 (germline): LNHDA, SQIVND (reference sequence). The CDR3 here is CASSIGPDRQETQYF.

The chain recombines TRBV25-1 with TRBJ1-5. The germline V gene encodes CDR1 MGHDK and CDR2 SYGVNS. The CDR3 extends over 14 amino acids. CDR3 loop: CASAEGGPNQPQHF.

The CDR3 protein is CASSQPGESNQPQHF. V usage is TRBV14 and J usage is TRBJ1-5; TCRdb's D gene call, TRBD1, goes unchecked for lack of DNA. The germline V gene has CDR1 SGHDN and CDR2 FVKESK. The CDR3 is made up of 15 amino acids.

V is TRBV27 and J is TRBJ1-5; TCRdb gives TRBD1 as the D gene, but with no DNA this cannot be confirmed. The CDR3 is 13 residues long. Germline assignment: CDR1 MNHEY and CDR2 SMNVEV (reference sequence). The CDR3 is CASSLQGQQPQHF.